These T cell receptor beta chains were read from a single sample in a study of T cell responses to AZD1222 COVID-19 vaccine. Repertoires were generated with immunoSEQ multiplex PCR, while TCRdb's copy carries only in-frame clones and drops some. The data show some 200,000 clones, just over 90% seen once. Material: peripheral blood, obtained 28 days after the second AZD1222 dose. These receptors all stem from an adult who received the AZD1222 COVID-19 vaccine. Both conserved end residues are part of each CDR3. D genes are given only for firm matches. The size field is filled for only some rows; it gives once, few, many or a size class.

v_gene	abundance	d_gene	j_gene	CDR3nt	CDR3aa
TRBV19	.	.	TRBJ1-4	TGTGCCAGTAGTGTGAGGAATGAAAAACTGTTTTTT	CASSVRNEKLFF
TRBV3-1/TRBV3-2	once	TRBD1	TRBJ1-1	TGTGCCACTGCGGGACAGGAGAACACTGAAGCTTTCTTT	CATAGQENTEAFF
TRBV10-3	.	TRBD1	TRBJ1-2	TGTGCCATCAGAGGACAGGGGGCCGTTTATGGCTACACCTTC	CAIRGQGAVYGYTF
TRBV19	.	.	TRBJ1-4	TGTGCCAGTAGTATCGGGGTGATTGGGGCGAATGAAAAACTGTTTTTT	CASSIGVIGANEKLFF
TRBV28	.	.	TRBJ1-2	TGTGCCAGCACAGTTCTGATGGGGTCCCTGGGCTACACCTTC	CASTVLMGSLGYTF
TRBV6-4	.	TRBD1	TRBJ1-2	TGTGCCAGCAGAAGGACAGGGGGAAAAAACTATGGCTACACCTTC	CASRRTGGKNYGYTF
TRBV5-1	.	.	TRBJ1-1	TGCGCCAGCAGCTGGGGGACGGGGAACACTGAAGCTTTCTTT	CASSWGTGNTEAFF
TRBV11-2	.	.	TRBJ2-1	TGTGCCAGCAGCTTAGGGGCGGGCTTCTCCTACAATGAGCAGTTCTTC	CASSLGAGFSYNEQFF
TRBV15	.	.	TRBJ2-5	TGTGCCACCAGCAGAGGAGGCGGCACCTACCAAGAGACCCAGTACTTC	CATSRGGGTYQETQYF
TRBV2	.	.	TRBJ2-3	TGTGCCAGCCTAGGCGGAGATACGCAGTATTTT	CASLGGDTQYF
TRBV30	.	TRBD1	TRBJ1-2	TGTGCCTGGGGGGACAGGCTGGACTATGGCTACACCTTC	CAWGDRLDYGYTF
TRBV10-3	.	.	TRBJ1-5	TGTGCCATCAGTTCAGGGGTGGGCAATCAGCCCCAGCATTTT	CAISSGVGNQPQHF
TRBV5-1	once	TRBD2	TRBJ2-5	TGCGCCAGCAGCTTGACTAGCGGAAAGGGGACCCAGTACTTC	CASSLTSGKGTQYF
TRBV29-1	.	.	TRBJ2-1	TGCAGCGTAGCGTCCGGCAATGAGCAGTTCTTC	CSVASGNEQFF
TRBV19	once	.	TRBJ2-6	TGTGCCAGTAGTTTGAGGGGAGTTGGGGCCAACGTCCTGACTTTC	CASSLRGVGANVLTF
TRBV11-1	.	.	TRBJ2-2	TGTGCCAGCAGCTTAGCGCAAGAAAACACCGGGGAGCTGTTTTTT	CASSLAQENTGELFF
TRBV11-3	.	TRBD2	TRBJ2-7	TGTGCCAGCAGCCCAGGGACTAGCGCATATCCGGGGGAGCAGTACTTC	CASSPGTSAYPGEQYF
TRBV27	.	.	TRBJ2-3	TGTGCCAGCAGTCCACCCTCCGGACAGCCACCCCCAGATACGCAGTATTTT	CASSPPSGQPPPDTQYF
TRBV4-1	.	TRBD2	TRBJ2-5	TGCGCCAGCAGCCCCCATTCGTGGGAGGGCCCAGAGACCCAGTACTTC	CASSPHSWEGPETQYF
TRBV2	.	.	TRBJ2-1	TGTGCCAGCGGGGGGACGGTGTACAATGAGCAGTTCTTC	CASGGTVYNEQFF
TRBV6-5	.	.	TRBJ1-2	TGTGCCAGCAGTTACTCCAGGGGTGTCTATGGCTACACCTTC	CASSYSRGVYGYTF
TRBV12-2	.	.	TRBJ2-1	TGTGCAAGTCGCTTACTAGCGGGAGTCGCTGTCAATGAGCAGTTCTTC	CASRLLAGVAVNEQFF
TRBV3-1/TRBV3-2	once	.	TRBJ2-7	TGTGCCAGCAGCAAAGGTTACGAGCAGTACTTC	CASSKGYEQYF
TRBV9	.	.	TRBJ2-7	TGTGCCAGCAGCCCCAGGGAGGCTAGTGGAGCCTACGAGCAGTACTTC	CASSPREASGAYEQYF
TRBV18	.	.	TRBJ1-1	TGTGCCAGCTCACCGGCCGGGAATTCTGAAGCTTTCTTT	CASSPAGNSEAFF
TRBV9	.	TRBD1	TRBJ2-7	TGTGCCAGCAGCGTAGATGGACAGGGCTACGAGCAGTACTTC	CASSVDGQGYEQYF
TRBV7-9	.	.	TRBJ1-1	TGTGCCAGCAGCTGGCTGAACACTGAAGCTTTCTTT	CASSWLNTEAFF
TRBV7-8	.	.	TRBJ1-5	TGTGCCAGCAGCCGGGCCCCGCCGTCGGATCAGCCCCAGCATTTT	CASSRAPPSDQPQHF
TRBV12-5	.	TRBD1	TRBJ1-2	TGTGCTAGTGGTCCACAGGGGTTCTATGGCTACACCTTC	CASGPQGFYGYTF
TRBV7-2	once	.	TRBJ2-7	TGTGCCAGCAGCTTACAAGGGCGCTCCTACGAGCAGTACTTC	CASSLQGRSYEQYF
TRBV2	.	.	TRBJ2-7	TGTGCCAGCAACCCCGGACAAGCCTACGAGCAGTACTTC	CASNPGQAYEQYF
TRBV4-2	few	TRBD2	TRBJ2-1	TGTGCCAGCAGCCAAGATTCGCGTAGGGCTAGCGGCAATGAGCAGTTCTTC	CASSQDSRRASGNEQFF
TRBV6-5	.	.	TRBJ2-1	TGTGCCAGCAGTCCGCTCGGCGGGACCAACAATGAGCAGTTCTTC	CASSPLGGTNNEQFF
TRBV11-3	.	.	TRBJ1-1	TGTGCCAGCAGCTTCGCAGATAACACTGAAGCTTTCTTT	CASSFADNTEAFF
TRBV5-1	.	.	TRBJ1-1	TGCGCCAGCAGCGAGGACAGTTTTGCCTTGAGGGGTTTCTTT	CASSEDSFALRGFF
TRBV5-8	.	.	TRBJ1-5	TGTGCCAGCAGCTTTAGGACAGCAAATCAGCCCCAGCATTTT	CASSFRTANQPQHF
TRBV5-6	.	.	TRBJ1-2	TGTGCCAGCAGCTTGGGGAAAGTTGGCAGGGATCTTTCTGGCTACACCTTC	CASSLGKVGRDLSGYTF
TRBV4-1	.	.	TRBJ2-5	TGCGCCAGCAGCCTACGGGGCGGCCAAGAGACCCAGTACTTC	CASSLRGGQETQYF
TRBV5-1	.	TRBD1	TRBJ2-7	TGCGCCAGCAGCTTGGATACCGGGACAGGGAACGAGCAGTACTTC	CASSLDTGTGNEQYF
TRBV12-5	once	TRBD2	TRBJ2-3	TGTGCTAGTGGTCCTCCTCGGGGGACTAGCGCCACAGATACGCAGTATTTT	CASGPPRGTSATDTQYF
TRBV28	.	.	TRBJ1-1	TGTGCCAGCAGTTTAAGGAAGAACACTGAAGCTTTCTTT	CASSLRKNTEAFF
TRBV7-2	.	TRBD1	TRBJ2-6	TGTGCCAGCAGCTTAGTCCTGACAGGGACGACGGGGGCCAACGTCCTGACTTTC	CASSLVLTGTTGANVLTF
TRBV19	.	TRBD1	TRBJ2-2	TGTGCCAGTAGTCCACAGGGGGCGCGGGTCACCGGGGAGCTGTTTTTT	CASSPQGARVTGELFF
TRBV12-3/TRBV12-4	.	TRBD2	TRBJ2-7	TGTGCCAGCAGTAGGCGGGAGGGTTACGAGCAGTACTTC	CASSRREGYEQYF
TRBV6-6	.	.	TRBJ2-2	TGTGCCAGCAGTTACTCAAGTAAGAACACCGGGGAGCTGTTTTTT	CASSYSSKNTGELFF